This is a list of T cell receptor beta chains from one sample in a study of blood T cell repertoires in COVID-19. Method: immunoSEQ multiplex PCR; TCRdb's copy keeps in-frame clones and lacks some. The table has approximately 120,000 clones, around 81% seen once. The sequencing input was peripheral blood. Source of these receptors: a young man with COVID-19, enrolled during active disease. Each CDR3 is given with its conserved first and last residue. Each record gives: clone size, V gene, D gene, J gene, CDR3 protein, CDR3 DNA. A D gene is named only where the DNA matches it firmly. Only part of the rows carry a size: once, few, many, or a class if the clone is expanded.

once	TRBV5-1	TRBD1	TRBJ1-2	CASSLKTGGWANYGYTF	TGCGCCAGCAGCCTCAAGACAGGGGGATGGGCTAACTATGGCTACACCTTC
.	TRBV30	.	TRBJ2-1	CAWGAGNPYNEQFF	TGTGCCTGGGGTGCAGGGAACCCCTACAATGAGCAGTTCTTC
.	TRBV9	TRBD2	TRBJ2-2	CASSVDAGGGRELFF	TGTGCCAGCAGCGTAGACGCGGGAGGGGGCCGGGAGCTGTTTTTT
.	TRBV27	TRBD2	TRBJ2-1	CASSLAGGYNEQFF	TGTGCCAGCAGTTTAGCGGGAGGCTACAATGAGCAGTTCTTC
few	TRBV11-3	.	TRBJ2-3	CASTPRSTAAPADTQYF	TGTGCCAGCACCCCCCGGTCCACAGCGGCCCCCGCAGATACGCAGTATTTT
.	TRBV28	TRBD1	TRBJ1-1	CASSSMGQGGWNTEAFF	TGTGCCAGCAGTTCAATGGGACAGGGTGGGTGGAACACTGAAGCTTTCTTT
.	TRBV28	TRBD2	TRBJ2-1	CASSSGLAGANYNEQFF	TGTGCCAGCAGTTCCGGACTAGCGGGGGCCAACTACAATGAGCAGTTCTTC
.	TRBV5-1	TRBD2	TRBJ2-7	CASSQLSGFSYEQYF	TGCGCCAGCAGCCAACTTAGCGGGTTCTCCTACGAGCAGTACTTC
.	TRBV3-1/TRBV3-2	TRBD1	TRBJ1-4	CASSSEGTGDEKLFF	TGTGCCAGCAGCTCCGAGGGGACAGGGGATGAAAAACTGTTTTTT
few	TRBV9	TRBD1	TRBJ2-2	CASTRTGGTGELFF	TGTGCCAGCACCCGGACAGGGGGCACCGGGGAGCTGTTTTTT
.	TRBV28	.	TRBJ1-1	CASRQNTEAFF	TGTGCCAGCAGACAGAACACTGAAGCTTTCTTT
.	TRBV28	.	TRBJ1-2	CASSFRGGGSNYGYTF	TGTGCCAGCAGTTTTCGGGGGGGCGGTTCTAACTATGGCTACACCTTC
once	TRBV19	.	TRBJ2-7	CASSTVGPGEQYF	TGTGCCAGTAGTACCGTGGGCCCGGGGGAGCAGTACTTC
few	TRBV5-1	TRBD2	TRBJ2-2	CASNKGTSGRSSTGELFF	TGCGCCAGCAACAAAGGGACTAGCGGGAGGTCTAGCACCGGGGAGCTGTTTTTT
.	TRBV7-9	TRBD2	TRBJ2-6	CASSLGLAGGPSGANVLTF	TGTGCCAGCAGCTTAGGGTTAGCGGGAGGGCCCTCTGGGGCCAACGTCCTGACTTTC
.	TRBV28	TRBD1	TRBJ2-3	CASSPQGQKTDTQYF	TGTGCCAGCAGTCCCCAGGGACAGAAGACAGATACGCAGTATTTT
.	TRBV7-3	TRBD2	TRBJ2-3	CASRFRSGTNTDTQYF	TGTGCCAGCAGGTTCCGATCCGGGACTAACACAGATACGCAGTATTTT
.	TRBV5-4	TRBD2	TRBJ2-2	CASSGWGGSKDTGELFF	TGTGCCAGCAGCGGTTGGGGAGGGAGTAAGGACACCGGGGAGCTGTTTTTT
.	TRBV28	TRBD1	TRBJ1-2	CASSQTQGQDYGYTF	TGTGCCAGCAGTCAAACCCAGGGACAGGACTATGGCTACACCTTC
.	TRBV5-1	.	TRBJ1-5	CASRAGESDQPQHF	TGCGCCAGCAGGGCGGGGGAGAGTGATCAGCCCCAGCATTTT
.	TRBV7-9	TRBD2	TRBJ2-1	CASSFTGTSGGDSYNEQFF	TGTGCCAGCAGCTTCACCGGGACTAGCGGGGGGGACTCCTACAATGAGCAGTTCTTC
.	TRBV10-3	TRBD1	TRBJ1-4	CANPSPMGQGVLGEKLFF	TGTGCCAACCCCTCACCTATGGGACAGGGGGTATTAGGTGAAAAACTGTTTTTT
once	TRBV6-5	.	TRBJ1-1	CASTYLEGTEAFF	TGTGCCAGCACTTATCTGGAGGGGACTGAAGCTTTCTTT
.	TRBV5-6	TRBD1	TRBJ2-7	CASSSGQGYEQYF	TGTGCCAGCAGCTCGGGACAGGGGTACGAGCAGTACTTC
.	TRBV11-3	TRBD2	TRBJ2-5	CASSLLAVRKETQYF	TGTGCCAGCAGCCTTCTAGCGGTGAGAAAAGAGACCCAGTACTTC
.	TRBV11-2	.	TRBJ1-5	CASSLGHSNQPQHF	TGTGCCAGCAGCTTAGGACACAGCAATCAGCCCCAGCATTTT
few	TRBV19	.	TRBJ1-5	CASTQRGGEWGNQPQHF	TGTGCCAGTACCCAGAGAGGCGGGGAGTGGGGCAATCAGCCCCAGCATTTT
.	TRBV30	TRBD2	TRBJ2-5	CAWRGLAGQETQYF	TGTGCCTGGAGGGGACTAGCGGGACAAGAGACCCAGTACTTC
.	TRBV2	.	TRBJ1-2	CASSERGGWYGYTF	TGTGCCAGCAGTGAAAGGGGGGGATGGTATGGCTACACCTTC
.	TRBV6-6	.	TRBJ1-2	CASRGGDGYTF	TGTGCCAGCAGAGGGGGTGATGGCTACACCTTC
.	TRBV5-1	TRBD1	TRBJ2-7	CASSLALSTGFSTYEQYF	TGCGCCAGCAGCTTGGCCCTCTCGACAGGGTTTTCCACCTACGAGCAGTACTTC
.	TRBV7-9	.	TRBJ2-3	CASSSQGKGFGASTDTQYF	TGTGCCAGCAGCTCCCAGGGAAAAGGGTTTGGCGCGAGCACAGATACGCAGTATTTT
.	TRBV6-1	.	TRBJ2-3	CASSEAWQGADTQYF	TGTGCCAGCAGTGAAGCTTGGCAGGGTGCAGATACGCAGTATTTT
.	TRBV9	.	TRBJ1-4	CASNRGDAATNEKLFF	TGTGCCAGCAATCGGGGGGATGCTGCAACTAATGAAAAACTGTTTTTT
.	TRBV29-1	.	TRBJ1-1	CSVEDRNTEAFF	TGCAGCGTTGAGGACAGGAACACTGAAGCTTTCTTT
.	TRBV12-3/TRBV12-4	TRBD1	TRBJ1-1	CASRSGGTEAFF	TGTGCCAGCAGGTCAGGGGGCACTGAAGCTTTCTTT
.	TRBV12-5	.	TRBJ1-3	CASGLGQPHSGNTIYF	TGTGCTAGTGGTCTAGGACAGCCACACTCTGGAAACACCATATATTTT
.	TRBV20-1	TRBD1	TRBJ2-7	CSASSREQKGAFYEQYF	TGCAGTGCTAGTTCGCGAGAGCAAAAGGGGGCCTTCTACGAGCAGTACTTC
.	TRBV28	.	TRBJ2-5	CASSPQETQYF	TGTGCCAGCAGTCCACAAGAGACCCAGTACTTC
.	TRBV7-2	.	TRBJ2-1	CASSLLLGRYNEQFF	TGTGCCAGCAGCTTACTACTGGGGCGTTACAATGAGCAGTTCTTC
.	TRBV7-9	TRBD2	TRBJ2-5	CASKDSGRAWETQYF	TGTGCCAGCAAGGATAGCGGGAGGGCCTGGGAGACCCAGTACTTC
.	TRBV6-6	.	TRBJ1-5	CASSYPGTAQPQHF	TGTGCCAGCAGTTACCCCGGGACTGCTCAGCCCCAGCATTTT
.	TRBV7-3	TRBD1	TRBJ1-1	CASSLRGQYTEAFF	TGTGCCAGCAGCTTAAGGGGACAGTACACTGAAGCTTTCTTT
.	TRBV27	TRBD2	TRBJ2-7	CASSYLAGGPYEQYF	TGTGCCAGCAGTTATTTAGCGGGAGGGCCCTACGAGCAGTACTTC
few	TRBV27	.	TRBJ1-1	CASSSRTSAFF	TGTGCCAGCAGTTCTAGGACATCAGCTTTCTTT
.	TRBV29-1	.	TRBJ2-1	CSVERGTAYNEQFF	TGCAGCGTTGAACGCGGGACAGCTTACAATGAGCAGTTCTTC
.	TRBV7-3	.	TRBJ2-7	CASSLMGGGPSEEQYF	TGTGCCAGCAGCTTAATGGGCGGGGGCCCGAGTGAAGAGCAGTACTTC
.	TRBV4-2	TRBD2	TRBJ2-3	CASSQAASGGTDTQYF	TGTGCCAGCAGCCAAGCGGCTAGCGGGGGCACAGATACGCAGTATTTT